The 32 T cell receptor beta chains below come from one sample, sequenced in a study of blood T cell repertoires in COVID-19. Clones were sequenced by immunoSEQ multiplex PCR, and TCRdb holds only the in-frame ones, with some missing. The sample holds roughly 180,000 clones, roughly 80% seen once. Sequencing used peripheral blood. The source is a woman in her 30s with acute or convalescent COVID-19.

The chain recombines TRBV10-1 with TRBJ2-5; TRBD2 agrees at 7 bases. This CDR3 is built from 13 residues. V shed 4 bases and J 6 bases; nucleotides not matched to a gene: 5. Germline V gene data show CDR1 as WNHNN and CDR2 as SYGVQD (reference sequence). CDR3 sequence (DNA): TGCGCCAGCAGTGCAATCGGGAGGAAGACCCAGTACTTC. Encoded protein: CASSAIGRKTQYF.

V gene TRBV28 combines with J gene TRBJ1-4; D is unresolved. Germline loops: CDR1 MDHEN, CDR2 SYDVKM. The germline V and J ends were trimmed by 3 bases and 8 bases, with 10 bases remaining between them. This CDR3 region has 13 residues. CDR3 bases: TGTGCCAGCAGTTTGCTATCCAGGGAAAAACTGTTTTTT. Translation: CASSLLSREKLFF.

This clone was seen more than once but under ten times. The CDR3 protein is CAWSLTNYNEQFF. CDR3 bases: TGTGCCTGGAGCTTGACTAACTACAATGAGCAGTTCTTC. This chain joins TRBV30 and TRBJ2-1; perhaps TRBD2 as D (5 bases). Germline CDR1 is GTSNPN and CDR2 is SVGIG (reference sequence). V was cut by 3 bases and J by 3 bases, with 9 bases left in between. This CDR3 has 13 residues.

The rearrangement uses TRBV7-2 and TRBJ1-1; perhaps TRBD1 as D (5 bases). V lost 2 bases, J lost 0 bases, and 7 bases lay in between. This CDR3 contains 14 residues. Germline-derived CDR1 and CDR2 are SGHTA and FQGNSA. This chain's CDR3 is CASSLMGLNTEAFF. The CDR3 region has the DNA TGTGCCAGCAGCTTAATGGGGCTGAACACTGAAGCTTTCTTT. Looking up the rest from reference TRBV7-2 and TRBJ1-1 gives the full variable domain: GAGVSQSPSNKVTEKGKDVELRCDPISGHTALYWYRQSLGQGLEFLIYFQGNSAPDKSGLPSDRFSAERTGGSVSTLTIQRTQQEDSAVYLCASSLMGLNTEAFFGQGTRLTVV.

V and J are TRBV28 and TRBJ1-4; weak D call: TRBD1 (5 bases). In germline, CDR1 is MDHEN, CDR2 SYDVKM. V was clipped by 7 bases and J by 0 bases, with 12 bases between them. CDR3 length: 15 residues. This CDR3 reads CASTPSGATNEKLFF. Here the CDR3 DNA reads TGTGCCAGCACCCCTTCGGGGGCAACTAATGAAAAACTGTTTTTT.

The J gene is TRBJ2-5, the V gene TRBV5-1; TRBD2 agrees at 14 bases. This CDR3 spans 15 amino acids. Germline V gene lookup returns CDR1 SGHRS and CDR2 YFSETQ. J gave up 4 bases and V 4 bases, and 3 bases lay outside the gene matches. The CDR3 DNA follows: TGCGCCAGCAGCCGAGGGACTAGCGGGAGAGAGACCCAGTACTTC. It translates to CASSRGTSGRETQYF.

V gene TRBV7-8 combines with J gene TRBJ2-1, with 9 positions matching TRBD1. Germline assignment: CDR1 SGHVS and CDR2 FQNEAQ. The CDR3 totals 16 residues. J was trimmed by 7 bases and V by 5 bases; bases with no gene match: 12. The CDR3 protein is CASSQTGTGKGNEQFF. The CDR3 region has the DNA TGTGCCAGCAGCCAGACCGGGACAGGGAAGGGGAATGAGCAGTTCTTC. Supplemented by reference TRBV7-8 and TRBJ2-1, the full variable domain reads GAGVSQSPRYKVAKRGQDVALRCDPISGHVSLFWYQQALGQGPEFLTYFQNEAQLDKSGLPSDRFFAERPEGSVSTLKIQRTQQEDSAVYLCASSQTGTGKGNEQFFGPGTRLTVL.

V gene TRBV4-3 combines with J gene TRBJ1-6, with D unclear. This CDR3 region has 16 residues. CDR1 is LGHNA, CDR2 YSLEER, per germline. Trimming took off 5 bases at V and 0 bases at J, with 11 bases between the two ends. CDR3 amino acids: CASSETAYSYNSPLHF. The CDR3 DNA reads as TGCGCCAGCAGCGAAACAGCCTACTCCTATAATTCACCCCTCCACTTT.

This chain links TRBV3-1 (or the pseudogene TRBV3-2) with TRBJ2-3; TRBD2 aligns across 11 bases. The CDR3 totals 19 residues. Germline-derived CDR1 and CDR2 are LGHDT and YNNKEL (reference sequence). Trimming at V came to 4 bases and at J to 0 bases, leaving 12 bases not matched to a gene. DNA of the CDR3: TGTGCCAGCAGCCTTCTCCCACGACTAGCGGGGATTAGCACAGATACGCAGTATTTT. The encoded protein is CASSLLPRLAGISTDTQYF.

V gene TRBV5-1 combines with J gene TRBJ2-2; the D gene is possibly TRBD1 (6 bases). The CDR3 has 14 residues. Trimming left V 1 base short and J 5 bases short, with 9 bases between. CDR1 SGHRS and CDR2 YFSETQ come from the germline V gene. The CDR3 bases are TGCGCCAGCAGCTTGATCACAGGGACCGGGGAGCTGTTTTTT. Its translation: CASSLITGTGELFF.

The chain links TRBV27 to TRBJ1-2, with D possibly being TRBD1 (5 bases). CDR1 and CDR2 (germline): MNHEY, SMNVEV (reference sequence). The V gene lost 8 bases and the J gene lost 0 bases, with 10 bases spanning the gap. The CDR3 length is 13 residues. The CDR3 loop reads CASGRQPNYGYTF. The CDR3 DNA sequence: TGTGCCAGCGGTAGACAGCCTAACTATGGCTACACCTTC.

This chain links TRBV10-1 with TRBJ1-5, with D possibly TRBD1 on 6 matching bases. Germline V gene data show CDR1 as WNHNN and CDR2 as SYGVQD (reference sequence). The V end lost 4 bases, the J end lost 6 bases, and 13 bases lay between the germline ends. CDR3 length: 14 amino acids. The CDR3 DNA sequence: TGCGCCAGCAGTGTGGCAGGGGTGACTCAGCCCCAGCATTTT. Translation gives CASSVAGVTQPQHF.

The CDR3 loop is CASSSKNSGTGGEGYTF. CDR3 in DNA: TGTGCCAGCAGCTCCAAGAATTCCGGGACAGGGGGCGAGGGCTACACCTTC. The chain couples TRBV13 to TRBJ1-2, with 12 bases identical to TRBD1. The CDR3 totals 17 residues. Germline V gene data show CDR1 as PRHDT and CDR2 as FYEKMQ (reference sequence). With V trimmed by 4 bases and J by 8 bases, 14 bases remained unmatched.

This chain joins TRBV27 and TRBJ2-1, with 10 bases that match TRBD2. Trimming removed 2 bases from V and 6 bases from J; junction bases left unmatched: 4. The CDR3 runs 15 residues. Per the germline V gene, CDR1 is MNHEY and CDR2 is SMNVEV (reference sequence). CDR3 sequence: CASSLGSSGSNEQFF. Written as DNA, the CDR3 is TGTGCCAGCAGTTTAGGCTCTAGCGGGAGCAATGAGCAGTTCTTC.

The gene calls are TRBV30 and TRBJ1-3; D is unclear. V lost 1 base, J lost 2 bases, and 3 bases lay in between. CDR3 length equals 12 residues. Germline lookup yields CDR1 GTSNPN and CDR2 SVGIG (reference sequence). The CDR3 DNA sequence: TGTGCCTGGAGTGGTACTGGAAACACCATATATTTT. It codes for CAWSGTGNTIYF. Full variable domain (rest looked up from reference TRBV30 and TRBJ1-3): SQTIHQWPATLVQPVGSPLSLECTVEGTSNPNLYWYRQAAGRGLQLLFYSVGIGQISSEVPQNLSASRPQDRQFILSSKKLLLSDSGFYLCAWSGTGNTIYFGEGSWLTVV.

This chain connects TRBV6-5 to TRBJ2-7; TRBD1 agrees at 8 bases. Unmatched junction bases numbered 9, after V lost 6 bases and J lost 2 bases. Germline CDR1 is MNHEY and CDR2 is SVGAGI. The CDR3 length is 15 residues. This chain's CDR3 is CASSQTGTGPYEQYF. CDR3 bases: TGTGCCAGCAGCCAAACCGGGACAGGTCCCTACGAGCAGTACTTC.

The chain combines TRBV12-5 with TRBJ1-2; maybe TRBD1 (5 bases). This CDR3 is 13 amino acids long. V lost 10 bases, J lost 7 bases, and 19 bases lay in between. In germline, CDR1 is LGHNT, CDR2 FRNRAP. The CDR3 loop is CAKVRRGFFGYTF. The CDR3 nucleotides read TGTGCTAAGGTTAGAAGGGGCTTTTTTGGCTACACCTTC.

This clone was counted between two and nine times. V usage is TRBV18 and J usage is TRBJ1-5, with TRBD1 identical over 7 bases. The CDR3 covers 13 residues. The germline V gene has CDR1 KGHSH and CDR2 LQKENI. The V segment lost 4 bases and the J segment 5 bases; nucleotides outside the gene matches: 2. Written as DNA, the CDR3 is TGTGCCAGCTCACACACAGGGGATCAGCCCCAGCATTTT. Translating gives CASSHTGDQPQHF.

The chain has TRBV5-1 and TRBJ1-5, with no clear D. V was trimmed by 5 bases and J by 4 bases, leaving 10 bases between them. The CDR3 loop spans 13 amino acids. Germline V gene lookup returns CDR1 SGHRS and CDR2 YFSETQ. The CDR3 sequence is CASRHDMNQPQHF. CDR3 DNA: TGCGCCAGCAGACACGACATGAATCAGCCCCAGCATTTT.

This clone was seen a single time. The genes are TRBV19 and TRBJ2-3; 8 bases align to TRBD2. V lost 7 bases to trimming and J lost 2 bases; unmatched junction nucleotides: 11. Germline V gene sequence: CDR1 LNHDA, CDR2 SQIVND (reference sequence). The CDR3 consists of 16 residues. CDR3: CASTPTGGGYTDTQYF. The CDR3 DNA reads TGTGCCAGTACCCCAACTGGCGGGGGGTACACAGATACGCAGTATTTT.

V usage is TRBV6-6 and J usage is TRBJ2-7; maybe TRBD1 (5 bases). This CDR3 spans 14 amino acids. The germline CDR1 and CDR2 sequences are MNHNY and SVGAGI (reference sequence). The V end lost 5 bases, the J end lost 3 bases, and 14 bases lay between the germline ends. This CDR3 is CASSPLRTYYEQYF. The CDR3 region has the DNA TGTGCCAGCAGTCCCCTTCGGACATACTACGAGCAGTACTTC.

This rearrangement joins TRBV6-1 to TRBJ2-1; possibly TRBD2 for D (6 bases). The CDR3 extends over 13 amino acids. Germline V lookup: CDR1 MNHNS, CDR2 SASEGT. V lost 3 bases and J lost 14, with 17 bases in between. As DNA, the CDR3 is TGTGCCAGCAGTGAGTTGCGGAGGGATTCGGAGTTCTTC. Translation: CASSELRRDSEFF.

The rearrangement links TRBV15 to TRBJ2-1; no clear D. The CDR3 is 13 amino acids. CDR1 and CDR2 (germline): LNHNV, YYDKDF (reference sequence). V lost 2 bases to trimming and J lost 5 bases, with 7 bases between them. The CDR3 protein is CATSRPMNNEQFF. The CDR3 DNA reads TGTGCCACCAGCAGACCTATGAACAATGAGCAGTTCTTC.

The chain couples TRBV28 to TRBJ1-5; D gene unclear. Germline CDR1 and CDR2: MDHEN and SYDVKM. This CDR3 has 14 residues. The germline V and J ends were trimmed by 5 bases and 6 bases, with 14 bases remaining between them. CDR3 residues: CASSVLPAGQPQHF. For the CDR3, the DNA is TGTGCCAGCAGTGTTCTACCGGCGGGTCAGCCCCAGCATTTT.

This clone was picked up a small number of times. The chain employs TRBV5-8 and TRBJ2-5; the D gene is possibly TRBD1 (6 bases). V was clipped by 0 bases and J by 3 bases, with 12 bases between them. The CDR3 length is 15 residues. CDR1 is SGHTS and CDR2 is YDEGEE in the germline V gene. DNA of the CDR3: TGTGCCAGCAGCTTGGAGGTACAGGGAAAAGAGACCCAGTACTTC. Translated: CASSLEVQGKETQYF.

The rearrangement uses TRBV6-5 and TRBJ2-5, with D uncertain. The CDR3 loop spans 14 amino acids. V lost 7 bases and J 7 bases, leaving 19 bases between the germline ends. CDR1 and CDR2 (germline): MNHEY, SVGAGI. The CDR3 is CASMQQILLGTQYF. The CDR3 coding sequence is TGTGCCAGCATGCAACAGATACTTTTGGGGACCCAGTACTTC.

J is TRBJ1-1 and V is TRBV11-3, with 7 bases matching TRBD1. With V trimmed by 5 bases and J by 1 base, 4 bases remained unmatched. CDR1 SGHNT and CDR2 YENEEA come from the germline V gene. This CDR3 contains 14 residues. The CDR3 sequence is CASSLGGENTEAFF. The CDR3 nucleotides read TGTGCCAGCAGCCTAGGGGGCGAGAACACTGAAGCTTTCTTT.

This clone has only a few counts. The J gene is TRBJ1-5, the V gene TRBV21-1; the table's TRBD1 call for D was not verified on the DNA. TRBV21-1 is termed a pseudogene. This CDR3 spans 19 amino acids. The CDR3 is CAVVPHPFRIPSTDQPQHF. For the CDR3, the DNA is TGTGCCGTCGTACCCCACCCCTTCAGGATCCCCTCCACCGATCAGCCCCAGCATTTT.

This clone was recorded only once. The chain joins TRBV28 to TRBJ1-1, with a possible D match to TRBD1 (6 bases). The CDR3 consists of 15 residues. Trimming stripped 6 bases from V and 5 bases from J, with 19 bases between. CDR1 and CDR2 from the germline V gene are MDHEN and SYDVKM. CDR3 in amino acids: CASSPHEGGRTEAFF. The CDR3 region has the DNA TGTGCCAGCAGCCCCCACGAAGGGGGAAGGACTGAAGCTTTCTTT.

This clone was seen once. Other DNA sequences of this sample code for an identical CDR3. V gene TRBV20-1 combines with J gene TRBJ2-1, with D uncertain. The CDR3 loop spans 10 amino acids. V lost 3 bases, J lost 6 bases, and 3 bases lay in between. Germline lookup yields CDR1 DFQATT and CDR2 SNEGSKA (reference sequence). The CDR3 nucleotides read TGCAGTGCTAGCTCCAATGAGCAGTTCTTC. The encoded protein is CSASSNEQFF.

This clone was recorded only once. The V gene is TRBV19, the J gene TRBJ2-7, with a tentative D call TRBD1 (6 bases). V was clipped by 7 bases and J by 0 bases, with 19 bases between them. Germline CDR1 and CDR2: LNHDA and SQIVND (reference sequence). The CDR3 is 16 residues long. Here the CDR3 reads CASTQRTGNPSYEQYF. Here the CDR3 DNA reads TGTGCCAGTACCCAGAGAACAGGGAACCCCTCCTACGAGCAGTACTTC.

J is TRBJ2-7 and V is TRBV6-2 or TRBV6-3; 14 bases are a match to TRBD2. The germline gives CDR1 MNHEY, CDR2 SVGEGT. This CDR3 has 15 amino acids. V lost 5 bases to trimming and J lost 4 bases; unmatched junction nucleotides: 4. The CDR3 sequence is CASSPGTSGSYEQYF. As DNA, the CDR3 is TGTGCCAGCAGTCCCGGGACTAGCGGGAGTTACGAGCAGTACTTC.